The clone carrying this T cell receptor (beta chain) was detected ten times or more. Amplification yielded TCR beta CDR3 regions, with RNA transcripts as the source. The HTBI set primed first-round TCR CDR3 RT-PCR. TCRdb independently ran MiXCR on the multiplex PCR reads; one entry per CDR3 protein. Of fewer than 300,000 distinct CDR3 sequences listed, approximately 26% are singletons. This sample was included in a study of T cells in Graves' hyperthyroidism and ophthalmopathy. Turning to the study itself: Peripheral blood was taken when the disease was first diagnosed, before any treatment began.

CDR3 length: 21 amino acids. With V trimmed by 3 bases and J by 2 bases, 17 bases remained unmatched. The sample taken for sequencing was blood. This rearrangement joins TRBV7-1 to TRBJ1-3; TRBD1 matches 12 bases. TRBV7-1 is an open reading frame, and its role is uncertain. The clonotype was recovered from a man in his forties with Graves' hyperthyroidism that later progressed to Graves' ophthalmopathy. The CDR3 region is CASSSSGDRGRAWYAGNTIYF. Here the CDR3 DNA reads TGTGCCAGCAGCTCCTCTGGGGACAGGGGGCGGGCATGGTACGCTGGAAACACCATATATTTT.